This TCR beta chain was obtained from a study of shared clonotypes between healthy human individuals (dated by TCRdb to between 2020 and 2021). Broadly, across the study: A couple of women and three men aged 18 to 49 years were included in the cohort. Blood TCR repertoires of about 5 healthy adults were deeply sequenced to estimate repertoire size and the extent of clonotype sharing between individuals. To increase sequencing depth and limit assay-specific biases, different laboratories used diverse techniques to prepare libraries and sequence TCR repertoires. For each donor, CD4 naive and CD4 memory were each run on three plates, CD8 naive on two plates, and CD8 memory on one plate. Each donor's leukapheresis produced roughly between roughly 0.94 and 9.5 billion PBMCs. Paper-wide results and their limitations: The genetic and exposure-history diversity represented was limited by the small number of donors. When a handful of donors were compared, the shared fraction of clonotypes was 5% to 6.5% for naive CD4, roughly 3.3% for naive CD8, 2.3% for memory CD4, and around 0.37% for memory CD8. Sampling was restricted to blood, and TCR repertoires in tissues likely differ from the TCR repertoires found in blood. Compared with non-shared clonotypes, clonotypes shared by all four sorted-subset donors had higher generation probabilities. Naive subsets generally had larger estimated clonotype richness than memory subsets. Based on pairwise subsampling, the degree of clonotype sharing among donors was expected to be affected by sequencing depth. Even with the large sequencing depth, rarefaction of the sorted-subset datasets indicated that sequencing was incomplete.

Concerning this clone itself: No cognate antigen has been identified for it. Per-base qualities were not stored, and no clone one base away is much larger.

The donors were healthy, HIV-negative adults who had no recently reported acute infections or vaccinations. Every donor was a Caucasian adult residing in Nashville, Tennessee, USA. Magnetic negative selection was used to enrich CD4+ T cells, after which naive cells were positively selected on CD45RA and the negative fraction became the memory subset. Blood was obtained by leukapheresis, after which PBMCs were separated by Ficoll-Histopaque density gradient centrifugation and cryopreserved in liquid nitrogen vapor phase. Analytical flow cytometry was used to check the purity and quantity of every magnetically sorted T cell population. Each sorted fraction had its genomic DNA isolated and then quantified by UV absorbance on a Nanodrop 2000c. V gives up 4 bases and J gives up 4 bases, and the segment between their germline ends measures 23 bases. The germline V gene encodes CDR1 MGHRA and CDR2 YSYEKL. CDR3 length: 17 amino acids, cysteine to phenylalanine. Solely the CDR3 DNA is kept, with 51 bases framed from the first base.

Using the deep immunoSEQ assay, multiplex PCR amplified TCR CDR3 regions from genomic DNA. Extracted genomic DNA from each cell subset was distributed evenly across all wells of several immunoSEQ 96-well plates, and each plate was treated as a replicate. Each replicate PCR for sorted subsets received about 210 ng genomic DNA, equal to some 32,000 T cell genomes. Purified libraries were quantified with a Qubit 3.0 fluorometer, sized on a Bioanalyzer 2100, and re-quantified with the KAPA Library Quantification kit. A separate single-read 150-cycle Illumina NextSeq 550 flow cell was used to sequence each immunoSEQ 96-well plate. Per the authors' processing: The immunoSEQ output contained only junctional sequences without quality scores, so filtering could not match that applied to full-length reads. Sequences were annotated with PyIR, a Python wrapper for IgBLAST v1.9, using IMGT germline references to assign V/J genes and CDR3. Reads were filtered out if the reads had weak V/J assignments (E-value above 1e-6), no CDR3, stop codons, out-of-frame junctions, or ambiguous translated residues. V3J clonotypes were defined as sequences sharing an identical inferred V gene, J gene, and CDR3 amino acid sequence. To compute the percentage overlap between repertoires, the number of shared unique clonotypes was divided by the size of the smaller repertoire. Richness of each repertoire was evaluated using RTK rarefaction, the Chao1 estimator, and Recon v2.1 estimates of unobserved clonotypes. Generation probabilities were computed with OLGA for all TCRbeta clonotypes obtained by the gDNA method from a few donors. TCRdb mirrors the immuneACCESS table, restricted to in-frame sequences. Some clones are absent from its copies; in checked studies, under half trace to an unresolved V gene, and the reason for the others is unknown. D and trimming come from the DNA, and the V and J calls and clone size come from that table. The sample table shows over a million clones, and more than 95% are seen once. The biggest ten clones account for approximately 1.2% of the sample.

Here the chain combines TRBV4-1 and TRBJ2-7; tentative D gene TRBD2, with 5 bases matching. The TCR was taken from a man aged 30 to 39 in good health. Sequences were obtained from naive CD4+ T cells sorted from blood. The meaning of the sample's cell subset or site label: CD45RA+ positively selected. The sequenced DNA: TGCGCCAGCAGCCCCGCGAGGGCCCAAGCGTACCTTTACGAGCAGTACTTC. Its protein product is CASSPARAQAYLYEQYF.